The 19 T cell receptor beta chains below were found in one sample sequenced in a study of identical twins. TCRdb ran MiXCR on the 5' RACE reads and lists one entry per CDR3 protein. The sample contains 200,000 to 250,000 distinct CDR3 sequences, 5% to 7% of which appear only once. The sample also formed part of further work on T cells expressing NK-cell markers.

The source material was CD8+ T cells sorted from blood. All receptors come from a woman in her late teens or twenties in good health.

This clonotype was found many times. The chain employs TRBV12-3 or TRBV12-4 and TRBJ1-1; 8 positions match TRBD1. The CDR3 contains 15 residues. The V gene end was trimmed by 6 bases and the J gene end by 0 bases; junction bases not matched to a gene: 6. This CDR3 is CASRIGQGLNTEAFF. The CDR3 nucleotides read TGTGCCAGCAGGATCGGACAGGGTTTGAACACTGAAGCTTTCTTT.

This clonotype was detected a few times. V and J are TRBV27 and TRBJ1-1; unclear D gene. CDR1 MNHEY and CDR2 SMNVEV come from the germline V gene (reference sequence). V lost 1 base to trimming and J lost 4 bases, with 13 bases between them. The CDR3 is 15 amino acids. DNA of the CDR3: TGTGCCAGCAGTTTATACGTTGGATCAGGCACTGAAGCTTTCTTT. Protein sequence: CASSLYVGSGTEAFF.

V is TRBV6-6 and J is TRBJ1-1; tentative D call: TRBD1 (5 bases). Per the germline V gene, CDR1 is MNHNY and CDR2 is SVGAGI (reference sequence). This CDR3 is built from 12 residues. Trimming pared 2 bases from V and 6 bases from J, leaving 7 bases between. CDR3 DNA sequence: TGTGCCAGCAGTTACGGGGGAGCTGAAGCTTTCTTT. It encodes CASSYGGAEAFF.

In its sample, this clonotype was seen many times. The chain uses TRBV2 and TRBJ2-7, with D possibly matching TRBD2 (6 bases). Germline assignment: CDR1 SNHLY and CDR2 FYNNEI. The CDR3 has 13 residues. The V end was cut by 6 bases, the J end by 6 bases, with 15 bases between. The CDR3 loop reads CASRVGLYREQYF. DNA for the CDR3: TGTGCCAGCAGGGTGGGACTGTATCGCGAGCAGTACTTC.

The chain combines TRBV19 with TRBJ2-7; D is ambiguous. The germline gives CDR1 LNHDA, CDR2 SQIVND (reference sequence). Trimming pared 4 bases from V and 7 bases from J, leaving 14 bases between. This CDR3 has 13 residues. DNA of the CDR3: TGTGCCAGTAGTACCGGCCCCGGTTGGGAGCAGTACTTC. Protein: CASSTGPGWEQYF. Variable domain in full (rest from reference TRBV19 and TRBJ2-7): DGGITQSPKYLFRKEGQNVTLSCEQNLNHDAMYWYRQDPGQGLRLIYYSQIVNDFQKGDIAEGYSVSREKKESFPLTVTSAQKNPTAFYLCASSTGPGWEQYFGPGTRLTVT.

Ten or more counts support this clonotype. The rearrangement uses TRBV27 and TRBJ2-7, with 7 bases aligning to TRBD1. The V gene's germline CDR1 is MNHEY and CDR2 SMNVEV (reference sequence). The CDR3 sequence is 13 residues long. Trimming took 5 bases from V and 2 from J; bases not matched to a gene: 3. The CDR3 sequence: CASSLGTAYEQYF. The CDR3 DNA sequence: TGTGCCAGCAGTCTCGGGACAGCCTACGAGCAGTACTTC.

This chain links TRBV27 with TRBJ2-2, with a possible D match to TRBD1 (6 bases). Trimming removed 10 bases from V and 7 bases from J, with 13 bases in between. The CDR3 totals 12 residues. The germline V gene has CDR1 MNHEY and CDR2 SMNVEV (reference sequence). In DNA, the CDR3 is TGTGCCACCCGGAACAGGGACGGGGAGCTGTTTTTT. The encoded protein is CATRNRDGELFF.

This clonotype has at least ten counts. V and J are TRBV9 and TRBJ2-3; 7 bases fit TRBD1. Germline V gene lookup returns CDR1 SGDLS and CDR2 YYNGEE. The ends lost 3 bases at V and 0 bases at J; junction bases unmatched: 7. The CDR3 has 16 amino acids. CDR3 protein: CASSAQGELSTDTQYF. In nucleotides, the CDR3 is TGTGCCAGCAGCGCCCAGGGGGAGCTGAGCACAGATACGCAGTATTTT.

This clonotype was counted many times. The chain has TRBV7-9 and TRBJ2-7; D uncertain. Germline CDR1 SEHNR, CDR2 FQNEAQ (reference sequence). V lost 5 bases and J 8 bases, leaving 22 bases between the germline ends. The CDR3 has 15 residues. CDR3 nucleotides: TGTGCCAGCAGCGCAGACGGCTCCGAAATAACGCAGCAGTACTTC. Translation gives CASSADGSEITQQYF.

This clonotype came up a few times. V gene TRBV5-1 combines with J gene TRBJ2-2; weak D call: TRBD2 (7 bases). V gave up 0 bases and J gave up 7 bases, with 16 bases separating them. CDR3 length: 16 residues. Looked up from germline, CDR1 is SGHRS and CDR2 is YFSETQ. CDR3: CASSLVRGAGNGELFF. The CDR3 DNA reads as TGCGCCAGCAGCTTGGTCCGGGGGGCCGGGAACGGGGAGCTGTTTTTT.

The chain is built from TRBV29-1 and TRBJ2-1; 7 positions match TRBD1. CDR3 size: 10 residues. V was clipped by 7 bases and J by 12 bases; unmatched bases: 6. Germline values: CDR1 SQVTM, CDR2 ANQGSEA. CDR3: CSATGAGQFF. The CDR3 region has the DNA TGCAGCGCAACAGGGGCTGGGCAGTTCTTC.

This clonotype was found a few times. The chain joins TRBV5-6 to TRBJ1-4; D call uncertain. This CDR3 spans 18 amino acids. CDR1 and CDR2 (germline): SGHDT, YYEEEE. V was cut by 1 base and J by 1 base, with 17 bases left in between. DNA of the CDR3: TGTGCCAGCAGCTTGACTTCCGGGATCTCCCTAACTAATGAAAAACTGTTTTTT. Its protein product is CASSLTSGISLTNEKLFF.

A few counts support this clonotype. V gene TRBV18 combines with J gene TRBJ2-3; tentatively, D is TRBD1 (5 bases). V dropped 6 bases and J dropped 0 bases, with 25 bases sitting between them. Germline V CDR1 and CDR2: KGHSH, LQKENI. The CDR3 extends over 19 amino acids. The chain's CDR3 is CASSYTGAFPQTSTDTQYF. Here the CDR3 DNA reads TGTGCCAGCTCCTATACTGGGGCATTTCCCCAAACTAGCACAGATACGCAGTATTTT.

This clonotype was found a few times. The chain joins TRBV11-1 to TRBJ2-5; 9 bases line up with TRBD1. The V gene end was trimmed by 5 bases and the J gene end by 2 bases; junction bases not matched to a gene: 24. The CDR3 spans 21 residues. From germline, CDR1 is SGHAT and CDR2 FQDESV (reference sequence). The CDR3: CASSSRDRVGLEPAGQETQYF. The CDR3 DNA reads as TGTGCCAGCAGCAGCCGGGACAGGGTAGGCCTGGAGCCTGCTGGTCAAGAGACCCAGTACTTC. Filled out from reference TRBV11-1 and TRBJ2-5, the complete variable domain reads EAEVAQSPRYKITEKSQAVAFWCDPISGHATLYWYRQILGQGPELLVQFQDESVVDDSQLPKDRFSAERLKGVDSTLKIQPAELGDSAMYLCASSSRDRVGLEPAGQETQYFGPGTRLLVL.

This clonotype has at least ten counts. This chain connects TRBV28 to TRBJ2-7, with D perhaps assigned TRBD1 or TRBD2 (5 bases each). CDR1 is MDHEN, CDR2 SYDVKM, per germline. This CDR3 contains 13 residues. V was shortened by 8 bases and J by 2 bases, with 13 bases between the two germline ends. The CDR3 region is CASGYGTTYEQYF. CDR3 bases: TGTGCCAGCGGCTACGGGACCACCTACGAGCAGTACTTC.

This chain connects TRBV7-6 to TRBJ2-1; D not resolved. The CDR3 is 11 amino acids. Germline lookup yields CDR1 SGHVS and CDR2 FNYEAQ. Trimming stripped 4 bases from V and 8 bases from J, with 6 bases between. CDR3 bases: TGTGCCAGCAGCTCTGACTATGAGCAGTTCTTC. Protein product: CASSSDYEQFF.

The chain links TRBV2 to TRBJ2-5; TRBD1 might be the D (6 bases). The CDR3 is 15 residues long. V lost 4 bases, J lost 2 bases, and 14 bases lay in between. Germline assignment: CDR1 SNHLY and CDR2 FYNNEI. CDR3 nucleotide sequence: TGTGCCAGCAGTGGAATTCTCGGACAGCAAGAGACCCAGTACTTC. Residues: CASSGILGQQETQYF.

V usage is TRBV5-1 and J usage is TRBJ2-5; 10 bases match TRBD2. The V and J ends lost 1 base and 3 bases, in that order; junction bases with no gene match: 3. The CDR3 has 15 amino acids. Germline values: CDR1 SGHRS, CDR2 YFSETQ. DNA for the CDR3: TGCGCCAGCAGCTTGCATACTAGCGGGAAAGAGACCCAGTACTTC. It translates to CASSLHTSGKETQYF.

This clonotype has more than one count but fewer than ten. The chain joins TRBV19 to TRBJ2-3; 8 bases match TRBD1. CDR3 length: 14 amino acids. Germline V gives CDR1 LNHDA, CDR2 SQIVND (reference sequence). V gave up 6 bases and J gave up 3 bases; unmatched junction bases: 5. CDR3 residues: CASRPTGATDTQYF. In DNA form, the CDR3 reads TGTGCCAGTAGGCCGACAGGGGCTACAGATACGCAGTATTTT.